Listed below are T cell receptor beta chains from one sample, sequenced in a study of CXCR3-negative and CXCR3-positive naive CD8 T cells. TCRdb re-called the 5' RACE reads; one entry per CDR3 protein, DNA not given. The sample table sets out 35,000 to 55,000 distinct CDR3 sequences. Sequenced material: naive CXCR3- CD8+ T cells from blood. These receptors originate from a human donor in good health. Some clones in this sample may be carry-over from other donors' samples. CDR3s include the opening cysteine and the closing phenylalanine or tryptophan. Some rows mark clone size as missing; the rest say once, few, many or name a class of expanded clone.

v_call	j_call	clone_size	cdr3_aa
TRBV29-1	TRBJ2-2	NA	CSVEGRNTGELFF
TRBV6-4	TRBJ2-1	NA	CASSDSTGGAYNEQFF
TRBV12-3/TRBV12-4	TRBJ2-1	NA	CASSRTEYNEQFF
TRBV6-2/TRBV6-3	TRBJ2-3	NA	CAGTRRGYTDTQYF
TRBV29-1	TRBJ2-1	NA	CSARGIISYNEQFF
TRBV7-2	TRBJ2-3	NA	CASSLTSGTADTQYF
TRBV27	TRBJ1-1	NA	CASRMITGNTEAFF
TRBV28	TRBJ2-7	NA	CASIPGQGNYEQYF
TRBV7-9	TRBJ1-2	NA	CASSPPSKGALDGYTF
TRBV19	TRBJ2-1	NA	CASSITGYNEQFF
TRBV12-3/TRBV12-4	TRBJ2-1	NA	CASHASGVSYNEQFF
TRBV9	TRBJ1-5	medium-sized	CASSGGQGGQPQHF
TRBV7-9	TRBJ2-1	NA	CASSSSPSSSYNEQFF
TRBV25-1	TRBJ1-6	NA	CASSEEGVGSPLHF
TRBV3-1	TRBJ2-3	NA	CASSQRGDTQYF
TRBV7-6	TRBJ2-7	medium-sized	CASSYGGGPPVEQYF
TRBV5-1	TRBJ2-7	NA	CASSFDYLRYEQYF
TRBV6-2/TRBV6-3	TRBJ2-7	NA	CASRARDSWEQYF